These T cell receptor beta chains were read from a single sample in a study of metastatic and nonmetastatic thyroid tumors. Via MiXCR, TCRdb re-called the PCR reads. The sample lists tens of thousands of clones; 13% to 15% were seen once. Sequencing was done on a sample of blood. Every receptor here comes from a male donor with papillary thyroid cancer or a benign thyroid nodule (not recorded which). Some clones in this sample may be carry-over from other donors' samples. Each CDR3 is given with its conserved first and last residue. A D gene is named only where the DNA matches it firmly. Clone size is stated in some rows and not others, as once, few, many or a class when expanded.

abundance	v_gene	j_gene	d_gene	CDR3aa	CDR3nt
many	TRBV6-7	TRBJ1-2	.	CAGPVKANYGYTF	TGTGCCGGCCCGGTCAAGGCTAACTATGGCTACACCTTC
many	TRBV6-4	TRBJ2-2	.	CASSDSWAGRTGELFF	TGTGCCAGCAGTGACTCTTGGGCAGGGAGAACCGGGGAGCTGTTTTTT
many	TRBV10-3	TRBJ1-3	TRBD1	CAISESGNRGPGNTIYF	TGTGCCATCAGTGAGTCAGGGAACAGGGGGCCTGGAAACACCATATATTTT
.	TRBV5-1	TRBJ2-1	TRBD2	CTSSFLAGLYEQFF	TGCACCAGCAGCTTCCTAGCGGGACTGTATGAGCAGTTCTTC
many	TRBV20-1	TRBJ1-5	.	CSARDSDQATWYYQPQHF	TGCAGTGCTAGAGATAGCGACCAGGCCACCTGGTATTATCAGCCCCAGCATTTT
many	TRBV6-2/TRBV6-3	TRBJ2-7	TRBD1	CASDPTGTGDYEQYF	TGTGCCAGCGACCCTACCGGGACAGGGGACTACGAGCAGTACTTC
many	TRBV7-9	TRBJ2-4	TRBD1	CASSWGDRGNIQYF	TGTGCCAGCAGCTGGGGGGACAGGGGTAACATTCAGTACTTC
many	TRBV11-2	TRBJ2-5	TRBD1	CASRTMGTGGADETQYF	TGTGCCAGCAGAACGATGGGGACAGGGGGCGCGGATGAGACCCAGTACTTC
few	TRBV24-1	TRBJ2-2	.	CATRKPNTGELFF	TGTGCCACGAGGAAGCCGAACACCGGGGAGCTGTTTTTT
.	TRBV6-2/TRBV6-3	TRBJ2-7	.	CASSITGSEQYF	TGTGCCAGCAGCATCACAGGGTCTGAGCAGTACTTC
many	TRBV27	TRBJ1-5	.	CASSFRGAYSNQPQHF	TGTGCCAGCAGTTTTCGGGGGGCCTATAGCAATCAGCCCCAGCATTTT
many	TRBV6-5	TRBJ2-3	TRBD2	CASRHNLMAGVTDTQYF	TGTGCCAGCAGACACAATCTTATGGCGGGAGTCACAGATACGCAGTATTTT
many	TRBV4-3	TRBJ2-7	.	CASSQVPNINSYEQYF	TGCGCCAGCAGCCAAGTCCCTAATATCAACAGCTACGAGCAGTATTTC
many	TRBV11-2	TRBJ2-1	TRBD2	CASSFLASGPYNEQFF	TGTGCCAGCAGCTTTTTAGCTAGCGGACCCTACAATGAGCAGTTCTTC
many	TRBV19	TRBJ1-1	.	CASSIKGDTEAFF	TGTGCCAGTAGTATTAAGGGCGACACTGAAGCTTTCTTT
many	TRBV28	TRBJ2-5	.	CASSGEQGTQYF	TGTGCCAGCAGTGGCGAACAGGGGACCCAGTACTTC
.	TRBV2	TRBJ1-6	.	CASNPFARGSPLHF	TGTGCCAGCAACCCTTTTGCGCGGGGTTCACCCCTCCACTTT
many	TRBV6-5	TRBJ1-3	.	CASSYSAGQSSGNTIYF	TGTGCCAGCAGTTACTCGGCAGGGCAGAGCTCTGGAAACACCATATATTTT
many	TRBV19	TRBJ2-3	TRBD2	CASSIPGLAGLTDTQYF	TGTGCCAGTAGTATCCCAGGACTAGCGGGACTCACAGATACGCAGTATTTT
many	TRBV24-1	TRBJ2-1	TRBD2	CATSLNPTSGSLYNEQFF	TGTGCCACCAGTCTTAATCCCACTAGCGGGAGCCTCTACAATGAGCAGTTCTTC
many	TRBV30	TRBJ2-7	.	CAWSWDFMSYEQYF	TGTGCCTGGAGCTGGGATTTTATGTCCTACGAGCAGTACTTC
.	TRBV5-4	TRBJ1-2	.	CASSLGLGIGGGYTF	TGTGCCAGCAGCTTGGGGTTGGGAATTGGGGGCGGCTACACCTTC
many	TRBV9	TRBJ2-1	.	CASSVSIGANPRNNEQFF	TGTGCCAGCAGCGTATCTATCGGGGCGAATCCTAGAAACAATGAGCAGTTCTTC
many	TRBV2	TRBJ2-1	TRBD2	CASKDLAGGEQFF	TGTGCCAGCAAGGACTTGGCGGGAGGGGAGCAGTTCTTC
many	TRBV6-2/TRBV6-3	TRBJ2-7	.	CASTSRGMSSYEQYF	TGTGCCAGCACCTCTAGGGGTATGAGCTCCTACGAGCAGTACTTC
many	TRBV7-9	TRBJ2-3	TRBD2	CASSPGGDYTDTQYF	TGTGCCAGCAGTCCGGGAGGGGATTACACAGATACGCAGTATTTT